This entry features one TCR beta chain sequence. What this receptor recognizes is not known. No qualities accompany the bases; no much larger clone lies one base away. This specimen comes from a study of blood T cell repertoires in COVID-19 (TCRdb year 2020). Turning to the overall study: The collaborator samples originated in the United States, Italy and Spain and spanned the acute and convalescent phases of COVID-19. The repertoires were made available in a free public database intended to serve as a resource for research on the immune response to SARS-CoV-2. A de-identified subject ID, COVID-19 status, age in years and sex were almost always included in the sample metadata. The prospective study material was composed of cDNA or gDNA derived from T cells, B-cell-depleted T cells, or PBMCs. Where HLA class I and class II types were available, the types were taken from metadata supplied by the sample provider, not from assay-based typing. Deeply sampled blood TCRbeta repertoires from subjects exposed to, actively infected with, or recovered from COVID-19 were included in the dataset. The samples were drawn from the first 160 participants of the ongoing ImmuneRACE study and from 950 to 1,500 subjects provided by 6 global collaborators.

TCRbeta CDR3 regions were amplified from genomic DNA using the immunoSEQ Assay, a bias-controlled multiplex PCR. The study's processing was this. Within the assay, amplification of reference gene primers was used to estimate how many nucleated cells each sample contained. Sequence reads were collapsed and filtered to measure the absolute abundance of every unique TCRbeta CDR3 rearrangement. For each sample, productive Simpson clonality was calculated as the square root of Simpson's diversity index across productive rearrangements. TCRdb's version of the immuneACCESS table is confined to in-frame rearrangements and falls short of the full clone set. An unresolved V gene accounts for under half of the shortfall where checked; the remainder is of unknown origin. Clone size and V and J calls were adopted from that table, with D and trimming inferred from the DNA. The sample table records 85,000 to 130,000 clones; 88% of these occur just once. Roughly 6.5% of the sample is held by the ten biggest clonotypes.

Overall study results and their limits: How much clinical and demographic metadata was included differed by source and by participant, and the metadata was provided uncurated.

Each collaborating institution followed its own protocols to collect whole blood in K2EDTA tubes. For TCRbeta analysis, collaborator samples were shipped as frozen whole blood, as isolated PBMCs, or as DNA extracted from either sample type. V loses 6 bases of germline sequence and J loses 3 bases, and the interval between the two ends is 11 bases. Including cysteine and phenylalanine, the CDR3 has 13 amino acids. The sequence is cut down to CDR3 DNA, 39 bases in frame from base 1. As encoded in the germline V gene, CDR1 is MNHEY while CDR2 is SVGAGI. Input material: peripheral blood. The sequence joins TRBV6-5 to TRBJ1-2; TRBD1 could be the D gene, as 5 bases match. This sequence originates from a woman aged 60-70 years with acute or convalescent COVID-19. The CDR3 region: CASSSAGHYGYTF. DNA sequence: TGTGCCAGCAGCTCCGCAGGGCACTATGGCTACACCTTC.